The 18 T cell receptor beta chains listed next were all sequenced from one sample in a study of CD8+CD57+ T cells in acquired aplastic anemia. Genomic DNA constituted the template upon which TCR beta VDJ and CDR3 profiling was performed. TCRdb itself ran the reads through MiXCR, one entry per CDR3 protein. Of some 190,000 distinct CDR3 sequences in the sample, approximately 49% are singletons; the top ten hold 16%. Sequences were obtained from sorted CD4+, CD8+, or CD8+CD57+ T cells (not recorded which) from PBMCs. These receptors all come from a human donor in good health, serving as a control.

In its sample, this clonotype was seen many times. V is TRBV7-9 and J is TRBJ1-1, with 7 bases lining up with TRBD1. The ends lost 5 bases at V and 6 bases at J; junction bases unmatched: 9. Germline V gene sequence: CDR1 SEHNR, CDR2 FQNEAQ (reference sequence). This CDR3 has 14 residues. CDR3 DNA: TGTGCCAGCAGCATAGGGGGCGTTTTGGCTGAAGCTTTCTTT. Its translation is CASSIGGVLAEAFF.

The chain has TRBV7-2 and TRBJ2-7; tentatively, D is TRBD2 (6 bases). Between the trimmed V and J ends, which lost 2 bases and 5 bases, there was a span of 13 bases. The CDR3 covers 14 residues. Per germline, CDR1 SGHTA and CDR2 FQGNSA. CDR3 region: CASSLPRGFDEQYF. The CDR3 coding sequence is TGTGCCAGCAGCTTACCCCGGGGGTTCGACGAGCAGTACTTC.

V usage is TRBV7-8 and J usage is TRBJ2-3, with no clear D. Germline CDR1 and CDR2: SGHVS and FQNEAQ. The CDR3 is made up of 14 amino acids. Deletions cut 2 bases from V and 2 bases from J, with 8 bases between. The DNA of the CDR3 is TGTGCCAGCAGCTTAATCAGAAACACAGATACGCAGTATTTT. Encoded protein: CASSLIRNTDTQYF.

On this clonotype itself: This is likely a read error, given that the CDR3 carries no conserved phenylalanine or tryptophan at its end. V usage is TRBV10-3 and J usage is TRBJ2-1, with 9 positions matching TRBD2. The CDR3 spans 15 residues. Germline V CDR1 and CDR2: ENHRY, SYGVKD. The V gene end was trimmed by 0 bases and the J gene end by 8 bases; junction bases not matched to a gene: 5. Here the CDR3 DNA reads TGTGCCATCAGTGAGTCTAGCGGGGGAGCAGATGAGCAGTTCTCC. This encodes CAISESSGGADEQFS.

This clonotype was recorded many times. The chain employs TRBV12-3 or TRBV12-4 and TRBJ2-7; 9 bases fit TRBD2. V dropped 6 bases and J dropped 0; count of bases not matched to a gene: 3. The CDR3 extends over 14 amino acids. CDR3 sequence reads: CASRLAGSSYEQYF. The CDR3 DNA follows: TGTGCCAGCAGGCTAGCGGGGTCCTCCTACGAGCAGTACTTC.

This clonotype was picked up many times. The V and J genes are TRBV12-3 or TRBV12-4 and TRBJ2-7, with D uncertain. This CDR3 comprises 11 residues. Trimming took 8 bases from V and 3 from J, leaving 8 bases between them. The CDR3 sequence is CASGRDYEQYF. In DNA form, the CDR3 reads TGTGCCAGCGGCAGAGACTACGAGCAGTACTTC.

The V gene is TRBV10-2, the J gene TRBJ2-7; D is perhaps TRBD2 (6 bases). V lost 6 bases, J lost 3 bases, and 15 bases lay in between. CDR1 is WSHSY, CDR2 SAAADI, per germline. This CDR3 comprises 14 residues. The CDR3 sequence is CASRWAGSDYEQYF. CDR3 DNA: TGCGCCAGCAGGTGGGCCGGGAGCGACTACGAGCAGTACTTC.

The genes are TRBV28 and TRBJ1-5; D is uncertain. CDR3 size: 15 residues. The V gene lost 6 bases and the J gene lost 2 bases, with 14 bases spanning the gap. CDR1 is MDHEN and CDR2 is SYDVKM in the germline V gene. The CDR3 bases are TGTGCCAGCAGCTCGGCCAAGGGAGGCAATCAGCCCCAGCATTTT. It yields the protein CASSSAKGGNQPQHF.

This clonotype was recorded at least ten times. The V and J genes are TRBV10-3 and TRBJ1-5, with TRBD1 as a possible D gene (5 bases). The V end was cut by 0 bases, the J end by 3 bases, with 9 bases between. The CDR3 runs to 15 residues. The germline gives CDR1 ENHRY, CDR2 SYGVKD. The CDR3 DNA reads TGTGCCATCAGTGAGTCGGTGGGGGACAATCAGCCCCAGCATTTT. Its translation is CAISESVGDNQPQHF.

This clonotype was detected once. This rearrangement joins TRBV7-2 to TRBJ1-2, with D possibly matching TRBD1 (5 bases). V was clipped by 5 bases and J by 8 bases, with 15 bases between them. Looked up from germline, CDR1 is SGHTA and CDR2 is FQGNSA. The length of the CDR3 is 13 residues. In DNA, the CDR3 is TGTGCCAGCAGCCCCGAAGGGGCGGGGGGCTACACCTTC. This encodes CASSPEGAGGYTF.

This clonotype was recorded at least ten times. V is TRBV7-9 and J is TRBJ2-1; 13 bases line up with TRBD2. The germline gives CDR1 SEHNR, CDR2 FQNEAQ (reference sequence). V gave up 5 bases and J gave up 8 bases; unmatched junction bases: 3. The CDR3 totals 14 residues. Here the CDR3 DNA reads TGTGCCAGCAGCCGGACTAGCGGGGGCCATGAGCAGTTCTTC. This translates into CASSRTSGGHEQFF.

As concerns this clonotype: The junction departs from the called germline gene at one end, perhaps through a read error. V usage is TRBV10-2 and J usage is TRBJ2-7, with a weak D call TRBD2 (6 bases). The CDR3 sequence is 13 residues long. The germline V gene encodes CDR1 WSHSY and CDR2 SAAADI. The chain's CDR3 is CASSQRETYEQYF. DNA of the CDR3: TGTGCCAGCAGCCAACGGGAGACCTACGAGCAGTACTTC.

DNA for the CDR3: TGTGCCAGCAGCCTACTAGCGGATTTTTACAATGAGCAGTTCTTC. Translation gives CASSLLADFYNEQFF. The chain couples TRBV7-2 to TRBJ2-1, with 8 nucleotides matching TRBD2. Germline V gives CDR1 SGHTA, CDR2 FQGNSA. This CDR3 has 15 amino acids. V dropped 5 bases and J dropped 4; count of bases not matched to a gene: 7. Supplemented by reference TRBV7-2 and TRBJ2-1, the full variable domain reads GAGVSQSPSNKVTEKGKDVELRCDPISGHTALYWYRQSLGQGLEFLIYFQGNSAPDKSGLPSDRFSAERTGGSVSTLTIQRTQQEDSAVYLCASSLLADFYNEQFFGPGTRLTVL.

This rearrangement joins TRBV30 to TRBJ1-2; 8 nucleotides match TRBD1. The V segment lost 2 bases and the J segment 5 bases; nucleotides outside the gene matches: 10. The CDR3 runs 15 residues. The germline CDR1 and CDR2 sequences are GTSNPN and SVGIG (reference sequence). CDR3 bases: TGTGCCTGGAGTCTACTCGCCGGGACAGGTTATGGCTACACCTTC. Its translation: CAWSLLAGTGYGYTF.

The CDR3 region is CASSQGLRGYEQYF. CDR3 nucleotide sequence: TGTGCCAGCAGCCAGGGACTTAGGGGCTACGAGCAGTACTTC. The V gene is TRBV7-2, the J gene TRBJ2-7, with D possibly TRBD2 on 6 matching bases. Germline V gene lookup returns CDR1 SGHTA and CDR2 FQGNSA. V shed 5 bases and J shed 3 bases, with 14 bases lying between them. The CDR3 has 14 amino acids.

The chain's CDR3 is CATSDLNQPQHF. The CDR3 DNA follows: TGTGCCACCAGTGATTTGAATCAGCCCCAGCATTTT. The gene calls are TRBV24-1 and TRBJ1-5; D remains unclear. Trimming removed 0 bases at V and 4 bases at J, with 0 bases between. The CDR3 has 12 amino acids. CDR1 is KGHDR, CDR2 SFDVKD, per germline.

The V call is TRBV19, the J call TRBJ1-5; D is unresolved. This CDR3 is 12 amino acids long. Germline CDR1 LNHDA, CDR2 SQIVND (reference sequence). Trimming left V 4 bases short and J 6 bases short, with 7 bases between. CDR3 sequence: CASSNSRQPQHF. The CDR3 nucleotides are TGTGCCAGTAGTAATAGTCGTCAGCCCCAGCATTTT.

This clonotype was detected only once. DNA of the CDR3: TGTGCCAGCAGTAGATATAATTCACCCCTCCACTTT. Translating gives CASSRYNSPLHF. V gene TRBV7-2 combines with J gene TRBJ1-6; D remains unclear. The V end lost 6 bases, the J end lost 4 bases, and 4 bases lay between the germline ends. The CDR3 runs to 12 residues. Germline loops: CDR1 SGHTA, CDR2 FQGNSA.